This TCR beta chain is drawn from a study of Graves' ophthalmopathy and Graves' hyperthyroidism. In its sample, this clonotype was seen many times. The CDR3 contains 14 residues. Per the germline V gene, CDR1 is KGHSH and CDR2 is LQKENI. Trimming removed 3 bases from V and 2 bases from J, with 10 bases in between. Amplified material comprised TCR beta CDR3 regions derived from RNA transcripts. HTBI primers served in a first-round RT-PCR, which a second-round multiplex PCR followed. TCRdb reprocessed the multiplex PCR reads via MiXCR and lists one record per CDR3 protein. The sample consists of hundreds of thousands of distinct CDR3 sequences, around 21% of them appearing once.

This receptor was obtained from a woman under 30 with stable Graves' hyperthyroidism. Sequences were obtained from peripheral blood. This chain joins TRBV18 and TRBJ2-5, with D perhaps given as TRBD1 or TRBD2 (6 bases each). CDR3 sequence: CASSPQGRQETQYF. The CDR3 DNA reads TGTGCCAGCTCACCTCAGGGGAGGCAAGAGACCCAGTACTTC.